The 21 T cell receptor beta chains presented below share a single source sample, sequenced in a study of Graves' ophthalmopathy and Graves' hyperthyroidism. RNA transcripts yielded amplified TCR beta CDR3 regions. The library came from an HTBI-primed first-round RT-PCR and a second-round multiplex PCR. TCRdb reprocessed the multiplex PCR reads with MiXCR, giving one entry per CDR3 protein. The sample includes about 700,000 distinct CDR3 sequences, about 44% of them seen just once. The specimen was peripheral blood. Every receptor here comes from an adult man with Graves' ophthalmopathy.

As to this clonotype: A read error is possible here, since a much larger clone lies one base away. The chain joins TRBV11-1 to TRBJ2-7; a weak D match, TRBD1 (5 bases). Germline V gene lookup returns CDR1 SGHAT and CDR2 FQDESV (reference sequence). CDR3 length: 15 residues. The V end was cut by 8 bases, the J end by 6 bases, with 23 bases between. CDR3 in amino acids: CASRYRQTIRPEQYF. In nucleotides, the CDR3 is TGTGCCAGCCGCTACCGACAGACCATCAGACCCGAGCAGTACTTC.

V usage is TRBV19 and J usage is TRBJ2-5; unclear D gene. Between the trimmed V and J ends, which lost 4 bases and 5 bases, there was a span of 14 bases. Germline assignment: CDR1 LNHDA and CDR2 SQIVND (reference sequence). The CDR3 runs 14 residues. This CDR3 reads CASSKRPFEETQYF. CDR3 nucleotides: TGTGCCAGTAGTAAGAGACCGTTTGAGGAGACCCAGTACTTC.

This clonotype occurred a few times. The chain combines TRBV7-9 with TRBJ2-7, with unresolved D. The germline V and J ends were trimmed by 0 bases and 0 bases, with 12 bases remaining between them. The CDR3 contains 16 residues. Germline V gene lookup returns CDR1 SEHNR and CDR2 FQNEAQ (reference sequence). The CDR3 is CASSLAGRKTSYEQYF. The CDR3 DNA follows: TGTGCCAGCAGCTTAGCTGGCAGAAAAACCTCCTACGAGCAGTACTTC.

This clonotype was recorded only once. This may arise from a read error, as a much more abundant clone is one base away. The CDR3 loop is CSAKGTGVDYGYTF. The DNA of the CDR3 is TGCAGTGCTAAAGGGACAGGGGTCGACTATGGCTACACCTTC. The chain uses TRBV20-1 and TRBJ1-2; 10 positions match TRBD1. With 4 bases clipped from V and 3 bases from J, the junction kept 5 bases outside the gene matches. The CDR3 is 14 residues long. Per the germline V gene, CDR1 is DFQATT and CDR2 is SNEGSKA (reference sequence).

This chain uses TRBV25-1 with TRBJ1-5; the D gene is possibly TRBD1 (6 bases). Germline V gene data show CDR1 as MGHDK and CDR2 as SYGVNS. CDR3 length: 14 amino acids. The ends were cut back, 4 bases at V and 5 bases at J, with 12 bases in the middle. CDR3: CASSAYRAHQPQHF. In nucleotides, the CDR3 is TGTGCCAGCAGTGCATACAGGGCGCATCAGCCCCAGCATTTT.

The chain uses TRBV4-3 and TRBJ2-7; D call uncertain. The CDR3 contains 16 residues. With 0 bases removed from V and 0 bases from J, the gap between germline ends came to 12 bases. Looked up from germline, CDR1 is LGHNA and CDR2 is YSLEER. This CDR3 reads CASSQDWTVLSYEQYF. The CDR3 nucleotides read TGCGCCAGCAGCCAAGACTGGACGGTACTCTCCTACGAGCAGTACTTC.

V and J are TRBV10-3 and TRBJ1-1; possible D gene TRBD1, 5 bases. This CDR3 spans 13 amino acids. The germline CDR1 and CDR2 sequences are ENHRY and SYGVKD. Trimming pared 10 bases from V and 2 bases from J, leaving 14 bases between. The CDR3 nucleotides are TGTGCCAGCAAAGCACAGGTAAACACTGAAGCTTTCTTT. Protein sequence: CASKAQVNTEAFF.

This clonotype was counted at least ten times. This rearrangement joins TRBV7-3 to TRBJ1-1, with 9 bases fitting TRBD1. The CDR3 is 15 amino acids. Trimming at V came to 5 bases and at J to 4 bases, leaving 8 bases not matched to a gene. Germline CDR1 is SGHTA and CDR2 is FQGTGA. In DNA form, the CDR3 reads TGTGCCAGCAGCCTCCTCGGACAGGGGAGCACTGAAGCTTTCTTT. This translates into CASSLLGQGSTEAFF.

Comments on this clonotype: One end of the junction varies from germline; a read error may be responsible. The genes are TRBV10-2 and TRBJ1-2; D may be TRBD1 (5 bases). The length of the CDR3 is 15 residues. Germline V lookup: CDR1 WSHSY, CDR2 SAAADI. CDR3 DNA sequence: TGTGCCAGCAGCCCGACATGCCCGGGGGACTATGGCTACACCTTC. Amino acids: CASSPTCPGDYGYTF.

The chain joins TRBV7-9 to TRBJ2-5, with D tentatively TRBD2 (6 bases). Deletions cut 5 bases from V and 10 bases from J, with 23 bases between. The CDR3 consists of 15 residues. Germline CDR1 and CDR2: SEHNR and FQNEAQ (reference sequence). CDR3 sequence reads: CASSTTGTPTGGQYF. DNA of the CDR3: TGTGCCAGCAGCACTACCGGGACCCCGACCGGGGGCCAGTACTTC.

For this clonotype: It may be a read error: a sequence one base away is much more abundant. The chain combines TRBV29-1 with TRBJ2-5; TRBD2 matches 11 bases. This CDR3 region has 14 residues. With 7 bases clipped from V and 2 bases from J, the junction kept 6 bases outside the gene matches. Germline V CDR1 and CDR2: SQVTM, ANQGSEA. The CDR3 DNA reads as TGCAGCGGTGGGCGGACTAGCGGGCAAGAGACCCAGTACTTC. This translates into CSGGRTSGQETQYF.

Comment on this clonotype: One end of the junction does not line up with germline, which may come from a read error. The rearrangement links TRBV11-2 to TRBJ2-7, with D unclear. Germline loops: CDR1 SGHAT, CDR2 FQNNGV. CDR3 length: 12 residues. The CDR3 DNA reads TGTGTCAGCAGCCTCCGGACCTACGAGCAGTACTTC. As protein: CVSSLRTYEQYF.

This clonotype was observed at least ten times. This sequence joins TRBV4-3 and TRBJ1-1, with D hard to call. Trimming left V 1 base short and J 4 bases short, with 7 bases between. CDR1 is LGHNA and CDR2 is YSLEER in the germline V gene. CDR3 length: 13 amino acids. The CDR3 DNA reads TGCGCCAGCAGCCAAGTTTCTGGCACTGAAGCTTTCTTT. Residues: CASSQVSGTEAFF.

The chain employs TRBV2 and TRBJ2-7, with D tentatively TRBD1 (5 bases). CDR3 length: 14 amino acids. Germline CDR1 reads SNHLY; CDR2 reads FYNNEI. The V end lost 6 bases, the J end lost 3 bases, and 15 bases lay between the germline ends. The CDR3 reads CASRVLTVRYEQYF. In DNA form, the CDR3 reads TGTGCCAGCAGAGTTCTGACAGTTCGCTACGAGCAGTACTTC.

The rearrangement links TRBV19 to TRBJ1-5; 11 nucleotides align to TRBD1. The CDR3 sequence is 16 residues long. V shed 6 bases, J shed 4 bases, and the junction held 8 bases outside the gene matches. CDR1 LNHDA and CDR2 SQIVND come from the germline V gene (reference sequence). The CDR3: CASRGWGQGENQPQHF. CDR3 nucleotide sequence: TGTGCCAGTAGGGGGTGGGGACAGGGGGAAAATCAGCCCCAGCATTTT.

The chain links TRBV15 to TRBJ1-4; 10 positions agree with TRBD1. Looked up from germline, CDR1 is LNHNV and CDR2 is YYDKDF (reference sequence). The CDR3 totals 13 residues. Trimming took 3 bases from V and 11 from J; bases not matched to a gene: 3. The CDR3 DNA is TGTGCCACCAGCAGGGTGGACAGGGGGAAACTGTTTTTT. Protein: CATSRVDRGKLFF.

The V gene is TRBV19, the J gene TRBJ1-2; the D is unclear. V was pared by 3 bases and J by 0 bases, with 11 bases between. This CDR3 contains 15 residues. CDR1 is LNHDA and CDR2 is SQIVND in the germline V gene (reference sequence). CDR3 nucleotide sequence: TGTGCCAGTAGTATCGGGCAGTCAGCTAACTATGGCTACACCTTC. This codes for CASSIGQSANYGYTF.

This rearrangement joins TRBV4-2 to TRBJ1-4, with 7 bases that match TRBD1. V trimming: 1 base; J trimming: 5 bases; junction bases outside the gene matches: 4. This CDR3 contains 15 residues. In germline, CDR1 is LGHNA, CDR2 YNFKEQ. The CDR3 DNA sequence: TGTGCCAGCAGCCAAGTAGGGACAGAGAATGAAAAACTGTTTTTT. Amino acids: CASSQVGTENEKLFF.

This clonotype was counted ten times or more. The V gene is TRBV2, the J gene TRBJ1-5; a possible D gene is TRBD1 (5 bases). V shed 2 bases and J shed 7 bases, with 15 bases lying between them. Germline loops: CDR1 SNHLY, CDR2 FYNNEI. The CDR3 length is 15 residues. CDR3 DNA sequence: TGTGCCAGCAGTGAAATGGTGGGGACCAGACAGCCCCAGCATTTT. It encodes CASSEMVGTRQPQHF.

This clonotype appeared a few times. This chain links TRBV5-1 with TRBJ2-7; 10 bases are a match to TRBD1. Germline lookup yields CDR1 SGHRS and CDR2 YFSETQ. After removal of 6 bases from V and 3 bases from J, the junction contained 6 bases not matched to a gene. The CDR3 has 14 residues. Here the CDR3 DNA reads TGCGCCAGCACCCCCGGACAGGGGGTCTACGAGCAGTACTTC. It is translated as CASTPGQGVYEQYF.

In this sample, this clonotype turned up once. The chain carries TRBV19 and TRBJ2-5, with a possible D match to TRBD1 (6 bases). CDR3 size: 14 residues. V was cut by 4 bases and J by 2 bases, with 11 bases left in between. Germline V gene sequence: CDR1 LNHDA, CDR2 SQIVND (reference sequence). The CDR3 DNA follows: TGTGCCAGTAGTAGGGTGACAGGTCAAGAGACCCAGTACTTC. Translating gives CASSRVTGQETQYF.